This TCR beta chain is drawn from a study of T cell responses to AZD1222 COVID-19 vaccine. General observations from the study: Nearly half of unique spike-specific TCRs reportedly avoided B.1.351 and B.1.1.7 mutated regions. Most donors were white British, females outnumbered males, and clonal diversity was possibly underestimated.

Turning to this clone: Its antigen remains unidentified.

CDR3 length: 16 residues. V was clipped by 3 bases and J by 1 base; unmatched bases: 6. Per germline, CDR1 SGDLS and CDR2 YYNGEE. The assay was immunoSEQ multiplex PCR, and TCRdb's table has in-frame clones only and misses some. Found here are 110,000 to 150,000 clones, 80% to 95% of them singletons; the top ten hold less than 4.5%. The starting material was peripheral blood, obtained on day 0 of AZD1222 vaccination. The source of this sequence is an adult in good health. The chain is built from TRBV9 and TRBJ2-1, with 8 bases identical to TRBD2. This chain's CDR3 is CASSAGGLASYNEQFF. DNA of the CDR3: TGTGCCAGCAGCGCGGGGGGGTTAGCGTCCTACAATGAGCAGTTCTTC.